One and the same sample provided the 15 T cell receptor beta chains below, sequenced in a study of blood T cell repertoires in COVID-19. Libraries were prepared by immunoSEQ multiplex PCR; TCRdb keeps only in-frame clonotypes and omits some of them. The sample includes approximately 290,000 clones, approximately 91% seen only once; the top ten take around 12%. What was sequenced was peripheral blood. These receptors all stem from a woman aged 60-75 years with acute or convalescent COVID-19.

This CDR3 reads CASSNYYQDRGKETQYF. Written as DNA, the CDR3 is TGTGCCAGCAGCAACTACTACCAGGACAGGGGGAAAGAGACCCAGTACTTC. This chain uses TRBV21-1 with TRBJ2-5; the table's D call TRBD1 went unverified against the DNA. TRBV21-1 is a documented pseudogene. CDR3 length equals 17 residues.

The chain uses TRBV6-1 and TRBJ2-5; TRBD1 might be the D (6 bases). V shed 3 bases and J shed 3 bases, with 11 bases lying between them. CDR1 MNHNS and CDR2 SASEGT come from the germline V gene. This CDR3 has 14 amino acids. The CDR3 coding sequence is TGTGCCAGCAGTGAGGATAGGGGGAAAGAGACCCAGTACTTC. Amino acids: CASSEDRGKETQYF.

The CDR3 region has the DNA TGTGCCAGCAGCTCCGACAGGGCTGGAAACACCATATATTTT. This encodes CASSSDRAGNTIYF. The chain has TRBV28 and TRBJ1-3, with 7 bases matching TRBD1. Germline CDR1 MDHEN, CDR2 SYDVKM. With V trimmed by 6 bases and J by 2 bases, 4 bases remained unmatched. The CDR3 covers 14 residues.

V is TRBV6-6 and J is TRBJ1-5; 8 nucleotides line up with TRBD1. This CDR3 spans 12 amino acids. CDR1 is MNHNY and CDR2 is SVGAGI in the germline V gene (reference sequence). The V segment lost 6 bases and the J segment 6 bases; nucleotides outside the gene matches: 1. The CDR3 DNA reads TGTGCCAGCAGGGACAGGGTTCAGCCCCAGCATTTT. It specifies CASRDRVQPQHF.

The J gene is TRBJ1-1, the V gene TRBV5-4, with D uncertain. This CDR3 is 15 amino acids long. Trimming took 4 bases from V and 0 from J, leaving 13 bases between them. Per the germline V gene, CDR1 is SGHNT and CDR2 is YYREEE (reference sequence). CDR3 amino acids: CASSTRVTMNTEAFF. The CDR3, as DNA: TGTGCCAGCAGCACCAGAGTGACAATGAACACTGAAGCTTTCTTT.

As for this clone: Additional DNA sequences in this sample encode the identical CDR3. V usage is TRBV24-1 and J usage is TRBJ1-5; 10 bases align to TRBD1. CDR1 is KGHDR, CDR2 SFDVKD, per germline. This CDR3 is built from 15 residues. V shed 3 bases, J shed 5 bases, and the junction held 3 bases outside the gene matches. The CDR3: CATSDPGTGDQPQHF. In DNA, the CDR3 is TGTGCCACCAGTGATCCCGGGACAGGGGATCAGCCCCAGCATTTT.

The J gene is TRBJ2-2, the V gene TRBV28; 9 bases line up with TRBD2. CDR1 is MDHEN and CDR2 is SYDVKM in the germline V gene. The CDR3 extends over 14 amino acids. With V trimmed by 8 bases and J by 3 bases, 4 bases remained unmatched. CDR3 DNA: TGTGCCAGCCTGACTAGCGGATACACCGGGGAGCTGTTTTTT. Its translation is CASLTSGYTGELFF.

The V and J genes are TRBV7-2 and TRBJ2-7; D not resolved. V gave up 0 bases and J gave up 4 bases, with 10 bases separating them. Germline loops: CDR1 SGHTA, CDR2 FQGNSA. The CDR3 consists of 14 residues. The CDR3: CASSLAPGRYEQYF. CDR3 nucleotide sequence: TGTGCCAGCAGCTTAGCGCCAGGCCGGTACGAGCAGTACTTC.

The chain carries TRBV5-6 and TRBJ1-4; no definite D call. Germline loops: CDR1 SGHDT, CDR2 YYEEEE. There are 14 residues in the CDR3. Deletions cut 4 bases from V and 0 bases from J, with 7 bases between. The CDR3 here is CASSPLSTNEKLFF. CDR3 nucleotide sequence: TGTGCCAGCAGCCCCCTCTCAACTAATGAAAAACTGTTTTTT.

The chain couples TRBV6-2 or TRBV6-3 to TRBJ2-3, with D uncertain. Germline V gene lookup returns CDR1 MNHEY and CDR2 SVGEGT. The length of the CDR3 is 15 residues. V lost 2 bases to trimming and J lost 0 bases, with 9 bases between them. The CDR3: CASSYVLASTDTQYF. CDR3 nucleotides: TGTGCCAGCAGTTACGTCTTAGCCAGCACAGATACGCAGTATTTT.

The rearrangement uses TRBV24-1 and TRBJ2-3; 9 positions agree with TRBD2. Germline-derived CDR1 and CDR2 are KGHDR and SFDVKD. V shed 4 bases, J shed 5 bases, and the junction held 6 bases outside the gene matches. This CDR3 has 15 residues. The CDR3 DNA is TGTGCCACCAGTGAGGCGGGAGGGCCTGGAGATACGCAGTATTTT. It specifies CATSEAGGPGDTQYF.

This chain links TRBV9 with TRBJ2-5; D perhaps matches TRBD1 (7 bases). Deletions cut 0 bases from V and 3 bases from J, with 15 bases between. The germline V gene has CDR1 SGDLS and CDR2 YYNGEE. This CDR3 has 16 amino acids. The DNA of the CDR3 is TGTGCCAGCAGCGTAGCAGGGGGAGGAGGGAAAGAGACCCAGTACTTC. This sequence encodes CASSVAGGGGKETQYF.

The genes are TRBV9 and TRBJ2-1; D unclear. The germline V gene encodes CDR1 SGDLS and CDR2 YYNGEE. V was trimmed by 3 bases and J by 7 bases, leaving 8 bases between them. The CDR3 totals 12 residues. The CDR3 DNA follows: TGTGCCAGCAGCGGCTCCGGGAATGAGCAGTTCTTC. This translates into CASSGSGNEQFF. Full variable domain (missing parts from reference TRBV9 and TRBJ2-1): DSGVTQTPKHLITATGQRVTLRCSPRSGDLSVYWYQQSLDQGLQFLIQYYNGEERAKGNILERFSAQQFPDLHSELNLSSLELGDSALYFCASSGSGNEQFFGPGTRLTVL.

V gene TRBV5-6 combines with J gene TRBJ1-2; 7 bases match TRBD1. J lost 7 bases, V lost 4 bases, and 7 bases had no gene match. Germline V gives CDR1 SGHDT, CDR2 YYEEEE. CDR3 length equals 13 residues. Here the CDR3 reads CASSLGQVSGYTF. In DNA form, the CDR3 reads TGTGCCAGCAGCCTAGGACAGGTTAGTGGCTACACCTTC.

The V and J genes are TRBV15 and TRBJ2-5, with unresolved D. The V gene lost 1 base and the J gene lost 1 base, with 4 bases spanning the gap. The length of the CDR3 is 13 residues. Looked up from germline, CDR1 is LNHNV and CDR2 is YYDKDF (reference sequence). The CDR3 spells CATSRGIQETQYF. In DNA form, the CDR3 reads TGTGCCACCAGCAGAGGTATCCAAGAGACCCAGTACTTC.